This T cell receptor beta chain was sequenced during a study of blood T cell repertoires in COVID-19. Germline trimming cut 5 bases from V and 0 bases from J; bases unmatched to any gene: 12. Per the germline V gene, CDR1 is ENHRY and CDR2 is SYGVKD. The CDR3 has 19 amino acids. In this sample, this clone turned up a few times. Individuals drawn from approximately 22 US areas were roughly 18 to 95 years old. Repertoires were generated with immunoSEQ multiplex PCR, while TCRdb's copy carries only in-frame clones and drops some. Among about 200,000 clones listed, roughly 80% were seen once. The material sequenced was PBMCs or T cells enriched from blood (not recorded which). The V call is TRBV10-3, the J call TRBJ2-1; 11 bases agree with TRBD2. The TCR originated in a woman aged 55-70 years with acute COVID-19. The CDR3 sequence: CAISNSGTSGRSSYNEQFF. CDR3 nucleotides: TGTGCCATCAGTAACTCCGGGACTAGCGGCAGAAGCTCCTACAATGAGCAGTTCTTC.